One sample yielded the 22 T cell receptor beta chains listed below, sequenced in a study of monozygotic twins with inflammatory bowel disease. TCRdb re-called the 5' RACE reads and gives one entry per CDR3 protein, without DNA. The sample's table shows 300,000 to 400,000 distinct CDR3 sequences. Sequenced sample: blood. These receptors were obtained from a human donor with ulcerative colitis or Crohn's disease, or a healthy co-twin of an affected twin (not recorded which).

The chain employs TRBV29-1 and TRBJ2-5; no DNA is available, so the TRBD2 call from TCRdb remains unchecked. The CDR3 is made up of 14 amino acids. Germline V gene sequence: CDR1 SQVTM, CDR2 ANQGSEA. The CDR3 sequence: CSVEAGRGQETQYF. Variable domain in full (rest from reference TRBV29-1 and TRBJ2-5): SAVISQKPSRDICQRGTSLTIQCQVDSQVTMMFWYRQQPGQSLTLIATANQGSEATYESGFVIDKFPISRPNLTFSTLTVSNMSPEDSSIYLCSVEAGRGQETQYFGPGTRLLVL.

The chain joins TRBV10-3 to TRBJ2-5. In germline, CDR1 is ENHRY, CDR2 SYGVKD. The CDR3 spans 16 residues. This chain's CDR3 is CAISEPTGMVQETQYF.

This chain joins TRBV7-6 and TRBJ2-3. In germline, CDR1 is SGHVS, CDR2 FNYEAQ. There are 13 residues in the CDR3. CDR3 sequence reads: CASSLAGVDTQYF.

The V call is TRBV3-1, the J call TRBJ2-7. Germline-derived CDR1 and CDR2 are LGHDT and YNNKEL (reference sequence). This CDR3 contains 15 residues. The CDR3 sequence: CASSHTRRNSYEQYF.

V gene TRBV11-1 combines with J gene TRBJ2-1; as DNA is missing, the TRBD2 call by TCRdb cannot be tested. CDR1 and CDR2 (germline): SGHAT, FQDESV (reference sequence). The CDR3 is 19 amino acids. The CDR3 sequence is CASSRRGGLAGQDYNEQFF.

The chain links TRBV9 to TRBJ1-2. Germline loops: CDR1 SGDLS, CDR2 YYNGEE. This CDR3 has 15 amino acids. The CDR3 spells CASSVAMGSNYGYTF.

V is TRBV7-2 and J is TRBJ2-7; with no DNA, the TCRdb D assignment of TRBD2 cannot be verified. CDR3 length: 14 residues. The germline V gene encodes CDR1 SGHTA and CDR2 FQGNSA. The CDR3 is CASSPPFGGREQYF.

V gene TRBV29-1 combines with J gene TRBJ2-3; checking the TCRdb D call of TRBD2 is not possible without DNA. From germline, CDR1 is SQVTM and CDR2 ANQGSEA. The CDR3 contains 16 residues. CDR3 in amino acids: CSVEGVLAGSTDTQYF.

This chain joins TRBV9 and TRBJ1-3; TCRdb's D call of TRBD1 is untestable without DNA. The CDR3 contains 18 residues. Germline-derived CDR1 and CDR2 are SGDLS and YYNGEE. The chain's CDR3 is CASSVAAGQGFSGNTIYF.

This chain's CDR3 is CASSQRQVTYEQYF. The chain couples TRBV3-1 to TRBJ2-7. The length of the CDR3 is 14 residues. Germline lookup yields CDR1 LGHDT and CDR2 YNNKEL (reference sequence).

CDR3 sequence reads: CASSPQRDGEQYF. The chain is built from TRBV18 and TRBJ2-7. CDR1 and CDR2 from the germline V gene are KGHSH and LQKENI. CDR3 length: 13 amino acids.

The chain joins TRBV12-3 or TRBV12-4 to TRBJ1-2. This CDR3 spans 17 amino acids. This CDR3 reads CAAKKNLGQAYNYGYTF.

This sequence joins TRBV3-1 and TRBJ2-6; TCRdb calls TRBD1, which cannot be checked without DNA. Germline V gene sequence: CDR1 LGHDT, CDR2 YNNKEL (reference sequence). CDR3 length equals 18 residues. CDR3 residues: CASSQAPLQGAGANVLTF.

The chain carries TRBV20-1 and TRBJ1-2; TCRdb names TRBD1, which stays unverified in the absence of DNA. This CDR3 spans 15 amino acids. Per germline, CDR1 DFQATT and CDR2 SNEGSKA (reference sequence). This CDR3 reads CSAPNLKQGGYGYTF.

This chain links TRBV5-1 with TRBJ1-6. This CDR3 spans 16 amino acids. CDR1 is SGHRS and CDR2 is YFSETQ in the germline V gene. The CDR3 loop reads CASSLDQGFYNSPLHF.

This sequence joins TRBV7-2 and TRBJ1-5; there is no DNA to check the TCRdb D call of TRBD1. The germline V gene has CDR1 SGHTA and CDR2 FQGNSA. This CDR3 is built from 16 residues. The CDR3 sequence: CASSLGRGGGNQPQHF.

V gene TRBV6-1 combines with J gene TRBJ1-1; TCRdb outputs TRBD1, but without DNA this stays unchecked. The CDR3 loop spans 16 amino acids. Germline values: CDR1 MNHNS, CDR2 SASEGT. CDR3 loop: CASLRQGQGSYTEAFF.

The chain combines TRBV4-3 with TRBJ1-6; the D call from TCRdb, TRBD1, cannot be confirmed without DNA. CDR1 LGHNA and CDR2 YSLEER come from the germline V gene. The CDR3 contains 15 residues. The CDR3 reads CASSQVNREESPLHF.

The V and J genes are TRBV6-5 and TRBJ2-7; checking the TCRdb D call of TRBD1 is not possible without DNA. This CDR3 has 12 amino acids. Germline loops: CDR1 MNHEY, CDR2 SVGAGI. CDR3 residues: CATLDRGYEQYF.

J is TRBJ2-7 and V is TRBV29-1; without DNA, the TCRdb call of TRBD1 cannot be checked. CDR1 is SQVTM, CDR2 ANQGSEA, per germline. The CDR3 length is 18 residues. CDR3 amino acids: CSVEGDYQGSPLGYEQYF.

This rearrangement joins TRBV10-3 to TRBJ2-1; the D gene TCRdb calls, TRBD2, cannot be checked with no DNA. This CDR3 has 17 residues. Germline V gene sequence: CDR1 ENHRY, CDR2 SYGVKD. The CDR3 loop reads CAISGGTSGLRIGEQFF.

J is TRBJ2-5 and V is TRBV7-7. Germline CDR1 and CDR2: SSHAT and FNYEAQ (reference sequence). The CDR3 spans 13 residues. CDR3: CASSFLQKETQYF. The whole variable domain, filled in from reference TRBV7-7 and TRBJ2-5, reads GAGVSQSPRYKVTKRGQDVTLRCDPISSHATLYWYQQALGQGPEFLTYFNYEAQPDKSGLPSDRFSAERPEGSISTLTIQRTEQRDSAMYRCASSFLQKETQYFGPGTRLLVL.